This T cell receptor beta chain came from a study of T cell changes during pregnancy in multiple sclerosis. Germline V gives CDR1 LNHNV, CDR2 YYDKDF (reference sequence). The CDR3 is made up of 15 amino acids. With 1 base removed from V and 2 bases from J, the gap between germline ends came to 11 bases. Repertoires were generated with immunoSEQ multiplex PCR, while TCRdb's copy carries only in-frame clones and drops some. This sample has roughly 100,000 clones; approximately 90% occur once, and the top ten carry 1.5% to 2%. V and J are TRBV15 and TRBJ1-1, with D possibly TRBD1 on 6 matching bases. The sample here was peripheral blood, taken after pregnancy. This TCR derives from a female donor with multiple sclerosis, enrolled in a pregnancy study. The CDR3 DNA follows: TGTGCCACCAGCAGAGGGACAGAACCAAACACTGAAGCTTTCTTT. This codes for CATSRGTEPNTEAFF.